This TCR beta chain was identified in a study of response to subunit inactivated influenza vaccine. This clonotype has just a few counts. Its specificity is unknown. Overall study findings and caveats: Authors proposed each seasonal influenza vaccination draws in few new T cells.

TCRdb processed the RT-PCR reads anew with MiXCR; each CDR3 protein has one entry. The table lists about 610,000 distinct CDR3 sequences, approximately 15% of them singletons. The V end lost 0 bases, the J end lost 10 bases, and 8 bases lay between the germline ends. CDR3 length: 12 amino acids. The V gene's germline CDR1 is SGHDN and CDR2 FVKESK. The TCR comes from a man over 45 who received an inactivated influenza vaccine. This chain links TRBV14 with TRBJ2-3; D is unclear. Specimen: PBMCs from blood, collected 11 to 12 days after vaccination. The CDR3 nucleotides read TGTGCCAGCAGCCAAGATTGGCAGGCGCAGTATTTT. It codes for CASSQDWQAQYF.